This entry lists 29 T cell receptor beta chains sequenced from one sample in a study of T cell changes during pregnancy in multiple sclerosis (dated by TCRdb to between 2018 and 2021). Receptors were amplified or captured by the immunoSEQ multiplex PCR assay. In its TCRdb copy, this immuneACCESS table keeps in-frame sequences only and misses some clones. Where compared with another copy, unresolved V genes explain less than half of these, and the others have no known cause. Recorded for this sample are around 100,000 clones; about 91% of them occurred a single time. The ten largest clones take up over 3% of the sample. Sequencing was performed on peripheral blood, taken in the second trimester of pregnancy. These receptor sequences come from a female donor with multiple sclerosis, enrolled in a pregnancy study.

The rearrangement joins TRBV5-6 to TRBJ2-7, with TRBD1 matching over 7 bases. This CDR3 comprises 13 residues. With 4 bases clipped from V and 2 bases from J, the junction kept 3 bases outside the gene matches. CDR1 SGHDT and CDR2 YYEEEE come from the germline V gene. Written as DNA, the CDR3 is TGTGCCAGCAGCCCCCAGGGGGCCTACGAGCAGTACTTC. Its protein is CASSPQGAYEQYF.

This chain uses TRBV5-1 with TRBJ2-7, with a tentative D call TRBD2 (6 bases). The CDR3 contains 16 residues. Between the trimmed V and J ends, which lost 3 bases and 5 bases, there was a span of 21 bases. CDR1 SGHRS and CDR2 YFSETQ come from the germline V gene. The CDR3 sequence is CASSSSGRDRGDEQYF. CDR3 DNA sequence: TGCGCCAGCAGCTCCTCCGGGCGGGACCGCGGGGACGAGCAGTACTTC. The variable domain in full, with the rest retrieved from reference TRBV5-1 and TRBJ2-7, is KAGVTQTPRYLIKTRGQQVTLSCSPISGHRSVSWYQQTPGQGLQFLFEYFSETQRNKGNFPGRFSGRQFSNSRSEMNVSTLELGDSALYLCASSSSGRDRGDEQYFGPGTRLTVT.

This clone showed up just once. The chain links TRBV6-4 to TRBJ2-3; the D is unclear. Per the germline V gene, CDR1 is MRHNA and CDR2 is SNTAGT. V was shortened by 0 bases and J by 3 bases, with 10 bases between the two germline ends. The CDR3 sequence is 15 residues long. The CDR3 loop is CASSDSIWATDTQYF. In nucleotides, the CDR3 is TGTGCCAGCAGTGACTCGATATGGGCTACAGATACGCAGTATTTT.

The gene calls are TRBV5-8 and TRBJ2-6, with a possible D match to TRBD2 (6 bases). CDR1 SGHTS and CDR2 YDEGEE come from the germline V gene. Trimming stripped 4 bases from V and 2 bases from J, with 10 bases between. This CDR3 has 15 amino acids. The CDR3 DNA is TGTGCCAGCAGCCCCGGGAGCACTGGGGCCAACGTCCTGACTTTC. Protein sequence: CASSPGSTGANVLTF.

CDR3 amino acids: CASSEYGGAYEQYF. The CDR3 nucleotides are TGTGCCAGCAGTGAATACGGGGGTGCCTACGAGCAGTACTTC. This chain uses TRBV2 with TRBJ2-7; D perhaps matches TRBD2 (6 bases). V lost 2 bases, J lost 2 bases, and 10 bases lay in between. The CDR3 runs to 14 residues. CDR1 is SNHLY, CDR2 FYNNEI, per germline.

J is TRBJ1-2 and V is TRBV28, with 8 positions matching TRBD1. The CDR3 sequence is 12 residues long. The V and J ends lost 5 bases and 8 bases, in that order; junction bases with no gene match: 4. CDR1 and CDR2 from the germline V gene are MDHEN and SYDVKM. In DNA form, the CDR3 reads TGTGCCAGCAGTGACAGGGGCGCCGGCTACACCTTC. Its protein is CASSDRGAGYTF.

CDR3 amino acids: CASSLTGGYEKLFF. CDR3 nucleotide sequence: TGCGCCAGCAGCTTAACAGGGGGCTATGAAAAACTGTTTTTT. The chain is built from TRBV5-1 and TRBJ1-4; 9 nucleotides agree with TRBD1. Germline values: CDR1 SGHRS, CDR2 YFSETQ. The CDR3 has 14 amino acids. Trimming took 2 bases from V and 6 from J; bases not matched to a gene: 2.

This chain uses TRBV19 with TRBJ1-1; perhaps TRBD1 as D (6 bases). This CDR3 spans 13 amino acids. Germline CDR1 is LNHDA and CDR2 is SQIVND (reference sequence). V lost 6 bases to trimming and J lost 1 base, with 9 bases between them. The CDR3 region has the DNA TGTGCCAGTAGGAAGGGGGAGAACACTGAAGCTTTCTTT. It yields the protein CASRKGENTEAFF. Filled out from reference TRBV19 and TRBJ1-1, the complete variable domain reads DGGITQSPKYLFRKEGQNVTLSCEQNLNHDAMYWYRQDPGQGLRLIYYSQIVNDFQKGDIAEGYSVSREKKESFPLTVTSAQKNPTAFYLCASRKGENTEAFFGQGTRLTVV.

This chain joins TRBV9 and TRBJ2-3; unclear D gene. V was cut by 4 bases and J by 1 base, with 16 bases left in between. Germline CDR1 and CDR2: SGDLS and YYNGEE. This CDR3 region has 16 residues. This CDR3 is CASSLSRLDRTDTQYF. DNA of the CDR3: TGTGCCAGCAGCCTATCACGTCTAGACCGCACAGATACGCAGTATTTT.

The V gene is TRBV4-2, the J gene TRBJ2-7; 9 bases match TRBD2. The CDR3 consists of 18 residues. From germline, CDR1 is LGHNA and CDR2 YNFKEQ. The V and J ends lost 1 base and 6 bases, in that order; junction bases with no gene match: 16. The CDR3 region has the DNA TGTGCCAGCAGCCAAGGAGCGGGAGGTTGGGGACGTACGGGCGAGCAGTACTTC. It yields the protein CASSQGAGGWGRTGEQYF.

The rearrangement links TRBV2 to TRBJ1-2; tentative D call: TRBD1 (5 bases). V lost 6 bases to trimming and J lost 5 bases, with 16 bases between them. This CDR3 comprises 14 residues. In germline, CDR1 is SNHLY, CDR2 FYNNEI. The CDR3 protein is CASREQGIVYGYTF. The CDR3 nucleotides read TGTGCCAGCAGAGAGCAGGGTATAGTGTATGGCTACACCTTC.

The chain links TRBV10-3 to TRBJ2-3, with no clear D. Germline CDR1 is ENHRY and CDR2 is SYGVKD. V shed 0 bases and J shed 4 bases, with 5 bases lying between them. The CDR3 runs to 13 residues. Here the CDR3 reads CAISESFADTQYF. The CDR3 DNA sequence: TGTGCCATCAGTGAGTCTTTCGCAGATACGCAGTATTTT.

CDR3 amino acids: CASSPRTSGRGNEQFF. For the CDR3, the DNA is TGTGCCAGCAGCCCCCGGACTAGCGGGAGGGGCAATGAGCAGTTCTTC. This chain links TRBV7-8 with TRBJ2-1; 15 bases match TRBD2. Germline assignment: CDR1 SGHVS and CDR2 FQNEAQ. V shed 5 bases, J shed 6 bases, and the junction held 5 bases outside the gene matches. CDR3 length: 16 residues.

This clone was recorded only once. The rearrangement joins TRBV7-2 to TRBJ2-7; TRBD2 agrees at 9 bases. Germline CDR1 SGHTA, CDR2 FQGNSA. V trimming: 9 bases; J trimming: 2 bases; junction bases outside the gene matches: 5. The CDR3 contains 13 residues. CDR3 protein: CASRTSATYEQYF. CDR3 coding DNA: TGTGCCAGTCGGACTAGCGCAACCTACGAGCAGTACTTC.

This chain uses TRBV28 with TRBJ2-6, with 7 bases matching TRBD2. The V gene end was trimmed by 5 bases and the J gene end by 0 bases; junction bases not matched to a gene: 7. CDR3 size: 17 residues. The V gene's germline CDR1 is MDHEN and CDR2 SYDVKM. This CDR3 reads CASSPGTITSGANVLTF. CDR3 DNA: TGTGCCAGCAGTCCGGGGACTATAACCTCTGGGGCCAACGTCCTGACTTTC.

This chain's CDR3 is CASSRRVGNQPQHF. The CDR3 DNA reads as TGTGCCAGCAGCAGGAGGGTTGGCAATCAGCCCCAGCATTTT. The V and J genes are TRBV28 and TRBJ1-5, with D unclear. Trimming pared 6 bases from V and 2 bases from J, leaving 11 bases between. The CDR3 consists of 14 residues. CDR1 and CDR2 from the germline V gene are MDHEN and SYDVKM.

V is TRBV9 and J is TRBJ2-2, with TRBD2 matching 10 bases. Trimming removed 0 bases from V and 1 base from J; junction bases left unmatched: 6. The CDR3 sequence is 18 residues long. Germline CDR1 and CDR2: SGDLS and YYNGEE. DNA for the CDR3: TGTGCCAGCAGCGTAGAGCTAGCGGGAGTAGGGAACACCGGGGAGCTGTTTTTT. This sequence encodes CASSVELAGVGNTGELFF.

The V and J genes are TRBV19 and TRBJ2-6; 9 nucleotides agree with TRBD1. The CDR3 has 17 amino acids. Trimming cost V 10 bases and J 0 bases; bases outside gene matches: 10. Germline V gene lookup returns CDR1 LNHDA and CDR2 SQIVND (reference sequence). The CDR3 sequence is CATTGGFPYSGANVLTF. CDR3 in DNA: TGTGCCACTACAGGGGGCTTCCCCTACTCTGGGGCCAACGTCCTGACTTTC.

This clone came up once. J is TRBJ2-3 and V is TRBV7-9, with TRBD2 identical over 7 bases. J was trimmed by 2 bases and V by 4 bases; bases with no gene match: 6. Germline V gene sequence: CDR1 SEHNR, CDR2 FQNEAQ (reference sequence). The CDR3 is 15 residues long. CDR3 amino acids: CASSSTGGLTDTQYF. CDR3 nucleotides: TGTGCCAGCAGCTCCACGGGGGGTCTCACAGATACGCAGTATTTT. The full variable domain, its missing parts supplied by reference TRBV7-9 and TRBJ2-3, is DTGVSQNPRHKITKRGQNVTFRCDPISEHNRLYWYRQTLGQGPEFLTYFQNEAQLEKSRLLSDRFSAERPKGSFSTLEIQRTEQGDSAMYLCASSSTGGLTDTQYFGPGTRLTVL.

The J gene is TRBJ2-1, the V gene TRBV9; 11 nucleotides line up with TRBD2. Losses at the gene ends were 0 bases for V and 4 bases for J; bases not matched to a gene: 3. CDR1 is SGDLS, CDR2 YYNGEE, per germline. The CDR3 has 16 amino acids. The CDR3 protein is CASSVDIAGGYNEQFF. The CDR3 DNA follows: TGTGCCAGCAGCGTAGATATAGCGGGAGGGTACAATGAGCAGTTCTTC.

The V and J genes are TRBV7-9 and TRBJ2-2; 8 nucleotides line up with TRBD2. This CDR3 has 15 amino acids. Losses at the gene ends were 5 bases for V and 1 base for J; bases not matched to a gene: 3. Germline values: CDR1 SEHNR, CDR2 FQNEAQ (reference sequence). The CDR3 nucleotides are TGTGCCAGCAGCCCGAGCGGGAGGAACACCGGGGAGCTGTTTTTT. Protein product: CASSPSGRNTGELFF. The complete variable domain, with remaining parts taken from reference TRBV7-9 and TRBJ2-2, reads DTGVSQNPRHKITKRGQNVTFRCDPISEHNRLYWYRQTLGQGPEFLTYFQNEAQLEKSRLLSDRFSAERPKGSFSTLEIQRTEQGDSAMYLCASSPSGRNTGELFFGEGSRLTVL.

The CDR3, as DNA: TGTGCCAGCTCACCACCGGGCGGGGAGCCCCAGCATTTT. Translating gives CASSPPGGEPQHF. This chain joins TRBV18 and TRBJ1-5; no definite D call. Germline CDR1 and CDR2: KGHSH and LQKENI. V was trimmed by 0 bases and J by 8 bases, leaving 8 bases between them. The CDR3 spans 13 residues.

The genes are TRBV15 and TRBJ2-4, with D possibly matching TRBD2 (6 bases). Germline loops: CDR1 LNHNV, CDR2 YYDKDF (reference sequence). The germline V and J ends were trimmed by 0 bases and 4 bases, with 10 bases remaining between them. The CDR3 is 15 residues long. The CDR3 bases are TGTGCCACCAGCAGAGAAGGCGGGATAAAAAACATTCAGTACTTC. Protein: CATSREGGIKNIQYF.

The V gene is TRBV19, the J gene TRBJ2-4; D is undetermined. The germline V gene has CDR1 LNHDA and CDR2 SQIVND (reference sequence). The CDR3 loop spans 14 amino acids. Trimming removed 2 bases from V and 2 bases from J, with 7 bases in between. The CDR3 loop is CASSILETKNIQYF. The CDR3, as DNA: TGTGCCAGTAGTATACTAGAGACCAAAAACATTCAGTACTTC.

The rearrangement uses TRBV6-4 and TRBJ2-1, with 11 bases matching TRBD2. This CDR3 is 16 amino acids long. J gave up 6 bases and V 4 bases, and 8 bases lay outside the gene matches. The germline gives CDR1 MRHNA, CDR2 SNTAGT. CDR3 loop: CASSAIAGGPSNEQFF. In DNA, the CDR3 is TGTGCCAGCAGTGCAATAGCGGGAGGGCCTTCCAATGAGCAGTTCTTC.

The chain is built from TRBV5-1 and TRBJ1-5; 9 bases map to TRBD1. CDR1 and CDR2 (germline): SGHRS, YFSETQ. The CDR3 loop spans 23 amino acids. V lost 4 bases to trimming and J lost 2 bases; unmatched junction nucleotides: 28. CDR3 loop: CASSLIDRDRAEFHERGNQPQHF. The CDR3 nucleotides read TGCGCCAGCAGCCTAATCGATCGGGACAGGGCTGAGTTTCACGAGAGGGGCAATCAGCCCCAGCATTTT.

The chain links TRBV15 to TRBJ2-2; no firm D call. The CDR3 is made up of 15 amino acids. V lost 0 bases and J lost 5, with 10 bases in between. The germline V gene encodes CDR1 LNHNV and CDR2 YYDKDF (reference sequence). CDR3: CATSRDTPRTGELFF. DNA of the CDR3: TGTGCCACCAGCAGAGATACCCCACGGACCGGGGAGCTGTTTTTT.

The DNA of the CDR3 is TGTGCCAGCAGGAACAGGGGGCTTTTTGTTGATGGCTACACCTTC. It translates to CASRNRGLFVDGYTF. The V call is TRBV6-5, the J call TRBJ1-2; 9 bases are shared with TRBD1. This CDR3 has 15 residues. V lost 6 bases to trimming and J lost 6 bases; unmatched junction nucleotides: 11. The germline V gene has CDR1 MNHEY and CDR2 SVGAGI.

The sample holds one count of this clone. This chain joins TRBV27 and TRBJ2-1, with D tentatively TRBD1 (6 bases). Germline values: CDR1 MNHEY, CDR2 SMNVEV (reference sequence). This CDR3 spans 12 amino acids. The V end lost 5 bases, the J end lost 8 bases, and 10 bases lay between the germline ends. The DNA of the CDR3 is TGTGCCAGCAGTCCCCGGACAGATGAGCAGTTCTTC. It yields the protein CASSPRTDEQFF.